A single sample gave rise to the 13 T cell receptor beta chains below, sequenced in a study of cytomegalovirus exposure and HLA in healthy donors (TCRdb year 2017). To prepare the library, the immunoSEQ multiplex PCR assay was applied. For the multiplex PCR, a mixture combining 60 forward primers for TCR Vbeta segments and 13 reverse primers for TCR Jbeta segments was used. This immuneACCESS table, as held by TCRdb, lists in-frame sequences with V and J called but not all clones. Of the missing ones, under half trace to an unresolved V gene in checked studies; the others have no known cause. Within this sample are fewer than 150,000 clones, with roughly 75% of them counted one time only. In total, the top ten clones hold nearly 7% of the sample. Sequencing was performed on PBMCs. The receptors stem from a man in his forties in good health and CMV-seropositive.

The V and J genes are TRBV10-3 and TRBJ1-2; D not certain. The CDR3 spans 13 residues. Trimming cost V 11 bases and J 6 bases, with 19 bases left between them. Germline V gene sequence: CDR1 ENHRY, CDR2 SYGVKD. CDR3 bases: TGTGCCTTACGAAATGGGCAGGCCGATGGCTACACCTTC. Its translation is CALRNGQADGYTF.

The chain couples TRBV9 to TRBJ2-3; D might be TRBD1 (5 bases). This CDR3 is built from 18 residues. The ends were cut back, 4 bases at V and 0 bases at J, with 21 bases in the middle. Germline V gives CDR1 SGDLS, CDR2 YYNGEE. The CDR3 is CASSRGRVSSPSTDTQYF. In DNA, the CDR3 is TGTGCCAGCAGCCGCGGCAGGGTCTCGTCCCCTAGCACAGATACGCAGTATTTT.

The CDR3 sequence: CASSLGLAGGQETQYF. The CDR3 region has the DNA TGTGCCAGCAGCTTGGGACTAGCGGGAGGTCAAGAGACCCAGTACTTC. This chain joins TRBV5-4 and TRBJ2-5; TRBD2 agrees at 13 bases. The CDR3 runs 16 residues. V lost 0 bases to trimming and J lost 2 bases; unmatched junction nucleotides: 1. Germline values: CDR1 SGHNT, CDR2 YYREEE (reference sequence).

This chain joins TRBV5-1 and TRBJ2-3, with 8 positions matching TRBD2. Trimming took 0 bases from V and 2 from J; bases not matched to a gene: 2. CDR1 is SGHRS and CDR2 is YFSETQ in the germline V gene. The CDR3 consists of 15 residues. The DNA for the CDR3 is TGCGCCAGCAGCTTGGGTAGCGGGAACACAGATACGCAGTATTTT. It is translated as CASSLGSGNTDTQYF.

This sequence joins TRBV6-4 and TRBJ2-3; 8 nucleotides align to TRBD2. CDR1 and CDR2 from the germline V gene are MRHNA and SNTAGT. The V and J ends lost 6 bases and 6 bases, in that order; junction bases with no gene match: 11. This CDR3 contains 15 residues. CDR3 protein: CASRPSGSLGDTQYF. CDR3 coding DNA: TGTGCCAGCAGACCCAGCGGGAGCCTGGGGGATACGCAGTATTTT.

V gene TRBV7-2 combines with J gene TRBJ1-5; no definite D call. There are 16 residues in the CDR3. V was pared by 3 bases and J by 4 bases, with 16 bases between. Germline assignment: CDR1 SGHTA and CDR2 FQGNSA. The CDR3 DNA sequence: TGTGCCAGCAGCTTGGGTCCGGCAGGCCCGAATCAGCCCCAGCATTTT. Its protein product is CASSLGPAGPNQPQHF.

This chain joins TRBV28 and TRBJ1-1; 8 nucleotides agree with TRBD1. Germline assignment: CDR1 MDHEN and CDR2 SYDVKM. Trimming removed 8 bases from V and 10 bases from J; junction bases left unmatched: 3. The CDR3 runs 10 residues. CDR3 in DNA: TGTGCCAGCGGTACAGGGGGAGCTTTCTTT. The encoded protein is CASGTGGAFF.

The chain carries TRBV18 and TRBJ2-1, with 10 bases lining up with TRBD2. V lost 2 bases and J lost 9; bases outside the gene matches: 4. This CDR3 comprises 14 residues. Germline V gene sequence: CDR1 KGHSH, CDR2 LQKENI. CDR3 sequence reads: CASSPGLAEGEQFF. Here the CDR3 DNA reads TGTGCCAGCTCACCAGGACTAGCGGAGGGTGAGCAGTTCTTC.

The CDR3 sequence: CASSQDQGPGELFF. DNA of the CDR3: TGCGCCAGCAGCCAAGACCAGGGGCCCGGGGAGCTGTTTTTT. The chain uses TRBV4-1 and TRBJ2-2, with a weak D call TRBD1 (6 bases). This CDR3 has 14 amino acids. Germline V gene lookup returns CDR1 MGHRA and CDR2 YSYEKL. With 0 bases removed from V and 6 bases from J, the gap between germline ends came to 8 bases.

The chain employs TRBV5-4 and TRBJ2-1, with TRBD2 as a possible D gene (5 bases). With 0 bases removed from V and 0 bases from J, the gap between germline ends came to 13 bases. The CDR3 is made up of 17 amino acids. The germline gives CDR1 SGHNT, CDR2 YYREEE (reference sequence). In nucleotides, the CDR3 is TGTGCCAGCAGCTTGGACAGCGGACGGAGCTCCTACAATGAGCAGTTCTTC. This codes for CASSLDSGRSSYNEQFF.

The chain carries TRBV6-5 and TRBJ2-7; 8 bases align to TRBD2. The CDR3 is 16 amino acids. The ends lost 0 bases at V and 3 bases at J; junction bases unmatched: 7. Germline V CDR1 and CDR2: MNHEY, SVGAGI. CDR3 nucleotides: TGTGCCAGCAGTTACTCTGCGGGGGGACCGCACTACGAGCAGTACTTC. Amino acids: CASSYSAGGPHYEQYF.

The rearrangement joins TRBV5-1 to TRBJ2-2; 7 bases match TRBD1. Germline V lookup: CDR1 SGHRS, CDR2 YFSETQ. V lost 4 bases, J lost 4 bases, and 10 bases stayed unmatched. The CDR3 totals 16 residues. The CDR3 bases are TGCGCCAGCAGCAGCCCGACAGGGACAACCACCGGGGAGCTGTTTTTT. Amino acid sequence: CASSSPTGTTTGELFF.

The CDR3 loop is CASSGNRARDSPLHF. CDR3 DNA: TGTGCCAGCAGCGGAAACAGGGCCCGCGATTCACCCCTCCACTTT. V gene TRBV6-6 combines with J gene TRBJ1-6; a possible D gene is TRBD1 (6 bases). Trimming removed 6 bases from V and 8 bases from J, with 17 bases in between. The CDR3 sequence is 15 residues long. CDR1 is MNHNY, CDR2 SVGAGI, per germline (reference sequence).